The rows below give T cell receptor beta chains drawn from one sample of a study of CD4 T cell repertoires in COVID-19. Here immunoSEQ multiplex PCR was the method, and the copy in TCRdb shows in-frame clones only, minus some. Among approximately 79,000 clones listed, around 82% were seen once. The material sequenced was CD4+ T cells from peripheral blood, taken after recovery from COVID-19. The receptor source for this set is a human donor who had COVID-19. CDR3s leave out the opening cysteine and the closing phenylalanine or tryptophan.

TRBJ2-3	TRBV5-4	ASSLGIAGTDTQY
TRBJ1-1	TRBV15	ATSRGGTGASEAF
TRBJ1-2	TRBV5-6	ASSLGGNYGYT
TRBJ2-1	TRBV19	ASSIYSGSSHEQF
TRBJ1-3	TRBV6-5	ASAIASGNTIY
TRBJ1-1	TRBV6-5	ASSQMTDTEAF
TRBJ1-5	TRBV24-1	ATSDRARGAGNQPQH
TRBJ1-1	TRBV12-3/TRBV12-4	ASSPRQGKGAF
TRBJ2-1	TRBV10-1	ASSDSDGIMNNEQF
TRBJ1-2	TRBV6-5	ASNSEGGTVDGYT
TRBJ2-7	TRBV7-9	ASSLGTRTYEQY
TRBJ2-3	TRBV14	ASSLAGRNTQY
TRBJ2-5	TRBV5-1	ASSLAGLAGSQETQY
TRBJ1-1	TRBV6-1	ASSEAGTYNTEAF
TRBJ2-2	TRBV21-1	ASSQANTGELF
TRBJ1-5	TRBV19	ASSIRSDSNQPQH
TRBJ1-5	TRBV27	ASASRGPNQPQH
TRBJ2-2	TRBV12-3/TRBV12-4	ASRRTNTGELF
TRBJ2-1	TRBV21-1	ASKAGTGSYNEQF
TRBJ2-5	TRBV12-3/TRBV12-4	ASSLSPETQY
TRBJ2-2	TRBV10-3	AIRQGLSTGELF
TRBJ2-3	TRBV25-1	ASSVAFNLEADTQY
TRBJ1-4	TRBV6-5	ASRVQGAANEKLF
TRBJ2-3	TRBV19	ASRSLLEDRGDTQY
TRBJ2-1	TRBV23-1	ASSQPVSTSGGYEQF
TRBJ1-6	TRBV6-5	ASSLVTDSPLH
TRBJ2-3	TRBV6-5	ASSYLRGSGTDTQY